What follows are 27 T cell receptor beta chains derived from one specimen sequenced in a study of blood T cell repertoires in COVID-19. Data came from immunoSEQ multiplex PCR; TCRdb stores just in-frame clones and leaves some out. The profile covers roughly 75,000 clones, with roughly 77% appearing a single time and roughly 0.83% taken by the ten largest. The sequencing sample was made of peripheral blood. These receptors came from a woman between 65 and 79 years old with acute or convalescent COVID-19.

Only a few counts were recorded for this clone. The chain employs TRBV3-1 (or the pseudogene TRBV3-2) and TRBJ2-7; unclear D gene. The CDR3 has 14 amino acids. Trimming left V 5 bases short and J 1 base short, with 12 bases between. Germline values: CDR1 LGHDT, CDR2 YNNKEL (reference sequence). Here the CDR3 reads CASSDVESSYEQYF. The CDR3 region has the DNA TGTGCCAGCAGCGATGTCGAGAGTTCCTACGAGCAGTACTTC.

V and J are TRBV4-1 and TRBJ2-5, with D possibly being TRBD2 (6 bases). Trimming removed 1 base at V and 2 bases at J, with 11 bases between. Germline lookup yields CDR1 MGHRA and CDR2 YSYEKL. The CDR3 loop spans 15 amino acids. CDR3 coding DNA: TGCGCCAGCAGCCAAGGGCGACTAGGTCAAGAGACCCAGTACTTC. This translates into CASSQGRLGQETQYF.

The chain combines TRBV19 with TRBJ1-2; 9 nucleotides agree with TRBD1. The junction had 11 bases not matched to a gene; V was cut back by 4 bases and J by 8 bases. The CDR3 is 15 amino acids. Looked up from germline, CDR1 is LNHDA and CDR2 is SQIVND (reference sequence). The CDR3 DNA sequence: TGTGCCAGTAGTAGAGCCGGGACAGGGAAGGGCGGCTACACCTTC. This gives the protein CASSRAGTGKGGYTF.

Comments on this clone: One end of the junction is discordant with germline, which a read error may explain. J is TRBJ2-4 and V is TRBV2; D is unresolved. The CDR3 runs to 11 residues. Germline lookup yields CDR1 SNHLY and CDR2 FYNNEI. The CDR3 nucleotides are TGTGCCAGCAGTAGAGAGACATTTTCAGTCTTC. Translation gives CASSRETFSVF.

This clone has only a few counts. V and J are TRBV2 and TRBJ2-3; 7 bases match TRBD2. The CDR3 consists of 15 residues. Germline loops: CDR1 SNHLY, CDR2 FYNNEI. With V trimmed by 7 bases and J by 6 bases, 13 bases remained unmatched. This CDR3 is CASKLGPGRGDTQYF. The CDR3 nucleotides are TGTGCCAGCAAACTAGGCCCAGGGCGGGGGGATACGCAGTATTTT.

This chain connects TRBV28 to TRBJ2-3, with D possibly TRBD1 on 5 matching bases. The CDR3 loop spans 13 amino acids. In germline, CDR1 is MDHEN, CDR2 SYDVKM. V lost 9 bases to trimming and J lost 0 bases, with 10 bases between them. The CDR3 DNA reads as TGTGCCAGTTGGGGCCAGAGCACAGATACGCAGTATTTT. It is translated as CASWGQSTDTQYF.

The chain carries TRBV2 and TRBJ1-2; D not certain. The CDR3 has 14 residues. Looked up from germline, CDR1 is SNHLY and CDR2 is FYNNEI. V gave up 1 base and J gave up 8 bases, with 14 bases separating them. Here the CDR3 reads CASSEGGQLWGYTF. The DNA for the CDR3 is TGTGCCAGCAGTGAAGGCGGTCAGCTTTGGGGCTACACCTTC.

This clone turned up a few times. The genes are TRBV29-1 and TRBJ1-3, with D unresolved. Germline CDR1 is SQVTM and CDR2 is ANQGSEA. This CDR3 has 12 residues. Trimming removed 3 bases at V and 3 bases at J, with 6 bases between. The CDR3 here is CSVEAFGNTIYF. For the CDR3, the DNA is TGCAGCGTTGAGGCTTTTGGAAACACCATATATTTT.

This clone was picked up a small number of times. The chain employs TRBV4-1 and TRBJ1-1, with 8 positions matching TRBD1. The V and J ends lost 4 bases and 5 bases, in that order; junction bases with no gene match: 9. The CDR3 length is 15 residues. Germline CDR1 and CDR2: MGHRA and YSYEKL. Here the CDR3 DNA reads TGCGCCAGCAGCCCCGAAGGACAGGGCTGGACTGAAGCTTTCTTT. Its protein is CASSPEGQGWTEAFF.

The chain employs TRBV28 and TRBJ1-2; 10 nucleotides agree with TRBD1. CDR3 length equals 15 residues. The germline gives CDR1 MDHEN, CDR2 SYDVKM. J lost 6 bases, V lost 5 bases, and 9 bases had no gene match. The CDR3 spells CASSLLPGTGDGYTF. CDR3 in DNA: TGTGCCAGCAGTCTCCTACCAGGGACAGGGGATGGCTACACCTTC.

The chain combines TRBV30 with TRBJ2-1; 9 bases match TRBD2. There are 13 residues in the CDR3. J was trimmed by 9 bases and V by 4 bases; bases with no gene match: 7. Germline CDR1 GTSNPN, CDR2 SVGIG (reference sequence). CDR3 protein: CAWNQREDSEQFF. In DNA form, the CDR3 reads TGTGCCTGGAATCAGCGGGAGGACAGTGAGCAGTTCTTC.

The chain's CDR3 is CASSHGGSAVDEQFF. CDR3 in DNA: TGCGCCAGCAGTCACGGGGGTAGCGCGGTGGATGAGCAGTTCTTC. The chain combines TRBV10-1 with TRBJ2-1; tentatively, D is TRBD2 (6 bases). The CDR3 runs 15 residues. The V end was cut by 5 bases, the J end by 8 bases, with 19 bases between. Germline V gene data show CDR1 as WNHNN and CDR2 as SYGVQD (reference sequence).

The chain links TRBV13 to TRBJ2-2; TRBD2 agrees at 8 bases. The CDR3 loop spans 16 amino acids. Germline lookup yields CDR1 PRHDT and CDR2 FYEKMQ (reference sequence). Germline trimming cut 2 bases from V and 4 bases from J; bases unmatched to any gene: 6. CDR3 coding DNA: TGTGCCAGCAGCTTAAGATACGGGGGGGCCACCGGGGAGCTGTTTTTT. It is translated as CASSLRYGGATGELFF. Using reference TRBV13 and TRBJ2-2 for the parts outside the CDR3, the full variable domain is AAGVIQSPRHLIKEKRETATLKCYPIPRHDTVYWYQQGPGQDPQFLISFYEKMQSDKGSIPDRFSAQQFSDYHSELNMSSLELGDSALYFCASSLRYGGATGELFFGEGSRLTVL.

Comment on this clone: At one of its ends the junction is not consistent with the germline gene, which may arise from a read error. The rearrangement links TRBV7-2 to TRBJ2-2, with 10 bases lining up with TRBD2. The CDR3 spans 14 residues. Germline CDR1 and CDR2: SGHTA and FQGNSA. The CDR3 region is CASSLAGASGELFF. The CDR3, as DNA: TGTGCCAGCAGCCTAGCGGGGGCCTCCGGGGAGCTGTTTTTT.

This clone was seen a handful of times. V and J are TRBV2 and TRBJ1-6, with D possibly being TRBD1 (6 bases). The germline CDR1 and CDR2 sequences are SNHLY and FYNNEI. V dropped 6 bases and J dropped 7 bases, with 13 bases sitting between them. The CDR3 consists of 14 residues. CDR3: CASRQGPMNSPLHF. The CDR3 region has the DNA TGTGCCAGCAGGCAGGGGCCGATGAATTCACCCCTCCACTTT.

The chain combines TRBV27 with TRBJ2-2, with D possibly being TRBD2 (6 bases). The CDR3 has 15 residues. V shed 2 bases and J shed 4 bases, with 11 bases lying between them. In germline, CDR1 is MNHEY, CDR2 SMNVEV (reference sequence). Here the CDR3 reads CASSLGTFSTGELFF. CDR3 DNA: TGTGCCAGCAGTTTAGGGACTTTCAGCACCGGGGAGCTGTTTTTT.

The genes are TRBV6-1 and TRBJ1-4; a weak D match, TRBD1 (6 bases). The CDR3 has 15 amino acids. Trimming cost V 0 bases and J 7 bases, with 12 bases left between them. The germline V gene encodes CDR1 MNHNS and CDR2 SASEGT. In DNA, the CDR3 is TGTGCCAGCAGTGAAGCGGTCAGGGGAGTTGAAAAACTGTTTTTT. This sequence encodes CASSEAVRGVEKLFF.

The rearrangement links TRBV5-6 to TRBJ2-3; D call uncertain. Trimming took 2 bases from V and 1 from J, leaving 8 bases between them. The CDR3 contains 14 residues. CDR1 and CDR2 from the germline V gene are SGHDT and YYEEEE. CDR3 sequence: CASSFMAGTDTQYF. As DNA, the CDR3 is TGTGCCAGCAGCTTTATGGCAGGCACAGATACGCAGTATTTT.

This clone was counted a few times. V usage is TRBV11-3 and J usage is TRBJ2-3, with no clear D. This CDR3 has 14 residues. V gave up 1 base and J gave up 2 bases, with 7 bases separating them. Germline V gives CDR1 SGHNT, CDR2 YENEEA. The CDR3 DNA sequence: TGTGCCAGCAGCTTAGGGCAGAACACAGATACGCAGTATTTT. Protein product: CASSLGQNTDTQYF.

This clone was seen more than once but under ten times. The CDR3: CASSPRTGELFF. In nucleotides, the CDR3 is TGTGCCAGCAGCCCTAGGACCGGGGAGCTGTTTTTT. The chain has TRBV9 and TRBJ2-2, with no clear D. The CDR3 is 12 residues long. Trimming shortened V by 4 bases and J by 5 bases, and 6 bases separated the two germline ends. Germline CDR1 SGDLS, CDR2 YYNGEE.

The chain is built from TRBV7-9 and TRBJ2-7; tentative D call: TRBD2 (6 bases). V lost 4 bases to trimming and J lost 0 bases, with 13 bases between them. Germline CDR1 SEHNR, CDR2 FQNEAQ (reference sequence). The CDR3 is made up of 15 amino acids. CDR3 sequence: CASSSGLTNSYEQYF. The CDR3 DNA reads TGTGCCAGCAGCTCGGGACTTACGAACTCCTACGAGCAGTACTTC.

The chain is built from TRBV27 and TRBJ2-2, with 9 nucleotides matching TRBD2. V dropped 6 bases and J dropped 4; count of bases not matched to a gene: 9. This CDR3 has 16 amino acids. Germline V gene lookup returns CDR1 MNHEY and CDR2 SMNVEV (reference sequence). This CDR3 is CASRTGAGGGTGELFF. The CDR3 coding sequence is TGTGCCAGCAGGACGGGCGCGGGAGGGGGCACCGGGGAGCTGTTTTTT.

This clone was observed a single time. This rearrangement joins TRBV6-6 to TRBJ1-3, with D perhaps matching TRBD1 (5 bases). CDR1 is MNHNY and CDR2 is SVGAGI in the germline V gene (reference sequence). V lost 2 bases and J lost 10, with 15 bases in between. The CDR3 spans 14 residues. CDR3 in DNA: TGTGCCAGCAGTTACGGGGCCTCTGATTCAACCATATATTTT. It yields the protein CASSYGASDSTIYF.

The chain is built from TRBV3-1 (or the pseudogene TRBV3-2) and TRBJ2-1, with TRBD2 matching 9 bases. Germline V gene data show CDR1 as LGHDT and CDR2 as YNNKEL (reference sequence). This CDR3 spans 15 amino acids. V was clipped by 6 bases and J by 4 bases; unmatched bases: 7. The chain's CDR3 is CASSPIAGDYNEQFF. CDR3 sequence (DNA): TGTGCCAGCAGTCCAATAGCGGGAGATTACAATGAGCAGTTCTTC.

This chain uses TRBV4-3 with TRBJ2-1; 15 nucleotides agree with TRBD2. Trimming at V came to 4 bases and at J to 1 base, leaving 11 bases not matched to a gene. The CDR3 consists of 20 residues. Germline V gene lookup returns CDR1 LGHNA and CDR2 YSLEER. CDR3 coding DNA: TGCGCCAGCAGCCCTCTGGGGACTAGCGGGGGGCCGGGGTCCTACAATGAGCAGTTCTTC. Translation: CASSPLGTSGGPGSYNEQFF.

In the case of this clone: Other DNA sequences from this sample encode an identical CDR3 as well. The V and J genes are TRBV5-1 and TRBJ2-5, with D perhaps matching TRBD2 (7 bases). The CDR3 runs to 16 residues. Germline loops: CDR1 SGHRS, CDR2 YFSETQ. V was clipped by 1 base and J by 2 bases, with 15 bases between them. The CDR3 loop is CASSLLGGRAQETQYF. The CDR3 DNA follows: TGCGCCAGCAGCTTGTTGGGGGGGCGGGCTCAAGAGACCCAGTACTTC.

This rearrangement joins TRBV19 to TRBJ1-2, with unresolved D. The CDR3 loop spans 13 amino acids. Looked up from germline, CDR1 is LNHDA and CDR2 is SQIVND (reference sequence). Trimming took 7 bases from V and 4 from J, leaving 13 bases between them. In DNA form, the CDR3 reads TGTGCCAGTACCCCAAGTGGCAGCTATGGCTACACCTTC. Encoded protein: CASTPSGSYGYTF.